The clone carrying this TCR beta chain has only a few counts. Antigen: not known. RNA transcripts provided the source from which TCR beta CDR3 regions were amplified. The HTBI primer set drove a first-round RT-PCR of the TCR CDR3. TCRdb passed the multiplex PCR reads through MiXCR, listing each CDR3 protein once. The table has 730,000 or so distinct CDR3 sequences, over 15% seen once. Germline CDR1 reads DFQATT; CDR2 reads SNEGSKA (reference sequence). V lost 6 bases to trimming and J lost 9 bases, with 18 bases between them. There are 14 residues in the CDR3. The data stem from a study of T cells in Graves' hyperthyroidism and ophthalmopathy. Study-wide points: Most thyroid clonotypes that were expanded above 0.001 also turned up in blood. In validation, the model predicted ophthalmopathy. These predictions came a median roughly 6 months before onset.

Not enrolled were patients with uncontrolled infection, other autoimmune disease, pregnancy or lactation. The origin of this receptor is a woman in her 50s with Graves' hyperthyroidism that later progressed to Graves' ophthalmopathy. The gene calls are TRBV20-1 and TRBJ1-6; D not resolved. The sequencing input was blood. The CDR3 spells CSAREGGMGSPLHF. In nucleotides, the CDR3 is TGCAGTGCCCGCGAGGGAGGTATGGGTTCACCCCTCCACTTT.